The clone carrying this TCR beta chain was seen many times. Its antigen is unidentified. This CDR3 spans 15 amino acids. The germline CDR1 and CDR2 sequences are DFQATT and SNEGSKA (reference sequence). The V gene end was trimmed by 4 bases and the J gene end by 7 bases; junction bases not matched to a gene: 13. Authors' processing steps: Using the CDR3 differences seen across clinicopathological groups, the authors built a distant-metastasis classifier for papillary thyroid cancer, which was meant to discriminate distant-metastatic patients. TCRdb reprocessed the PCR reads via MiXCR. TCRdb's processing, not the authors' own work, is the source of the V and J calls. Seen here are about 34,000 clones, more than 15% observed once, and the top ten hold over 6%. These data originate in a study of metastatic and nonmetastatic thyroid tumors. Study summary: The authors compared repertoires across blood and tumor or nodule tissue from malignant and benign thyroid patients. Study-wide results and limits: For both blood and tumor, malignant thyroid tumors reportedly showed significantly higher TCR beta diversity than benign nodules did.

Patients had received no treatment of any kind before thyroid surgery. Input material: blood. The sequence derives from a female donor with papillary thyroid cancer or a benign thyroid nodule (not recorded which). Some clones in this sample may be carry-over from other donors' samples. The chain has TRBV20-1 and TRBJ2-1, with 7 bases lining up with TRBD2. CDR3: CSANKWEGVWNEQFF. In nucleotides, the CDR3 is TGCAGTGCTAATAAGTGGGAGGGCGTTTGGAATGAGCAGTTCTTC.